The rows below give T cell receptor beta chains drawn from one sample of a study of blood T cells in healthy people across ages. TCRdb called the 5' RACE reads again in MiXCR, with one record for every CDR3 protein. The sample has about 2 million distinct CDR3 sequences, about 50% seen once. Sequencing input: blood. These receptors were obtained from a woman aged 40 to 50 in good health. The CDR3 runs from the conserved cysteine through the conserved F or W. The size entry is marked missing in some rows and otherwise reads once, few, many or a size class.

clone size	V gene	J gene	CDR3 protein
-	TRBV6-5	TRBJ2-1	CASSSELAAVDEQFF
few	TRBV4-1	TRBJ1-2	CASSQGAHEYGYTF
many	TRBV20-1	TRBJ2-4	CSASKDSTNIQYF
-	TRBV20-1	TRBJ1-5	CSARPGPGGNQPQHF
-	TRBV20-1	TRBJ1-6	CSASAAGVFNSPLHF
-	TRBV27	TRBJ1-6	CASSFQADVTWNSPLHF
-	TRBV24-1	TRBJ2-5	CATSDTGTGLQETQYF
-	TRBV6-2/TRBV6-3	TRBJ2-3	CASSTGTVPDTQYF
-	TRBV5-1	TRBJ1-1	CASSWGQVTTEAFF
few	TRBV3-1	TRBJ2-1	CASSQETGGYNEQFF
-	TRBV29-1	TRBJ2-7	CSVPGTGGYEQYF
few	TRBV18	TRBJ2-4	CASSPPGSGQSKNIQYF
-	TRBV11-2	TRBJ2-1	CASSLASRVYNEQFF
few	TRBV20-1	TRBJ2-7	CSARDVGLAGGAAYEQYF
few	TRBV12-3/TRBV12-4	TRBJ1-2	CASSFDQNGYTF
-	TRBV9	TRBJ2-3	CASSGTGAWVDTQYF
few	TRBV20-1	TRBJ2-5	CSARDFGARAGVETQYF
-	TRBV7-2	TRBJ2-7	CASSSPPAGEQAQYF
-	TRBV27	TRBJ2-5	CASSSRTSGGRETQYF
few	TRBV20-1	TRBJ2-3	CSAVGVGTDTQYF
-	TRBV7-9	TRBJ2-5	CASSLGQSTKYQETQYF
-	TRBV7-2	-	CASSLGLRRETQYF
-	TRBV7-8	TRBJ2-3	CASSPKTGTSGGTDTRYF
few	TRBV2	TRBJ2-7	CASSANRGSYEQYF